The 26 T cell receptor beta chains below were found in one sample sequenced in a study of CD8 T cells in ankylosing spondylitis. TCRdb called the 5' RACE reads again in MiXCR, with one record for every CDR3 protein. Of more than 60,000 distinct CDR3 sequences listed, 6% to 8% are singletons. The sequencing input was synovial fluid, either unsorted or a sorted T cell fraction (not recorded which). Every receptor here comes from a male donor with ankylosing spondylitis.

In its sample, this clonotype was seen many times. The chain is built from TRBV6-2 or TRBV6-3 and TRBJ2-7; weak D call: TRBD2 (6 bases). V lost 5 bases and J 9 bases, leaving 20 bases between the germline ends. Per germline, CDR1 MNHEY and CDR2 SVGEGT. The CDR3 totals 14 residues. The CDR3 protein is CASSAGLRGRRQYF. DNA for the CDR3: TGTGCCAGCAGTGCGGGACTGAGGGGACGACGGCAGTACTTC.

The chain carries TRBV4-3 and TRBJ1-4; D gene unclear. Germline V gives CDR1 LGHNA, CDR2 YSLEER. With 4 bases removed from V and 3 bases from J, the gap between germline ends came to 15 bases. This CDR3 comprises 16 residues. CDR3 sequence reads: CASSPGRTESNEKLFF. CDR3 coding DNA: TGCGCCAGCAGCCCCGGTCGCACAGAGTCTAATGAAAAACTGTTTTTT.

The table lists this clonotype with many counts. CDR3 residues: CASSREQGPDQPQHF. The CDR3 nucleotides read TGTGCCAGCAGTAGGGAACAGGGCCCGGACCAGCCCCAGCATTTT. V is TRBV6-2 or TRBV6-3 and J is TRBJ1-5; D is possibly TRBD1 (6 bases). Trimming cost V 5 bases and J 7 bases, with 18 bases left between them. Germline-derived CDR1 and CDR2 are MNHEY and SVGEGT. The CDR3 spans 15 residues.

Only a few counts were recorded for this clonotype. The V gene is TRBV18, the J gene TRBJ2-7; D not resolved. The CDR3 runs 13 residues. CDR1 is KGHSH and CDR2 is LQKENI in the germline V gene. V was pared by 6 bases and J by 6 bases, with 15 bases between. CDR3 bases: TGTGCCAGCTCCCAAACGACATGGGTCGAGCAGTACTTC. This sequence encodes CASSQTTWVEQYF.

This clonotype was found many times. The rearrangement uses TRBV7-2 and TRBJ2-1; D possibly corresponds to TRBD1 (5 bases). V was clipped by 4 bases and J by 2 bases, with 18 bases between them. The CDR3 spans 17 residues. The germline V gene has CDR1 SGHTA and CDR2 FQGNSA. CDR3 amino acids: CASSSLRRGNTYNEQFF. The CDR3 region has the DNA TGTGCCAGCAGCTCCCTTAGAAGGGGCAACACCTACAATGAGCAGTTCTTC.

The table lists this clonotype with many counts. The rearrangement joins TRBV20-1 to TRBJ2-5; D ambiguous. Trimming removed 4 bases from V and 5 bases from J, with 5 bases in between. This CDR3 has 10 amino acids. The germline V gene has CDR1 DFQATT and CDR2 SNEGSKA (reference sequence). CDR3 residues: CSANAETQYF. CDR3 DNA sequence: TGCAGTGCTAACGCTGAGACCCAGTACTTC.

This clonotype was detected a few times. This chain uses TRBV6-1 with TRBJ2-7; 8 bases agree with TRBD1. Trimming cost V 5 bases and J 4 bases; bases outside gene matches: 7. This CDR3 has 14 residues. Germline V gives CDR1 MNHNS, CDR2 SASEGT. CDR3 loop: CASSQGAERYEQYF. The CDR3, as DNA: TGTGCCAGCAGTCAGGGGGCGGAGAGGTACGAGCAGTACTTC.

This clonotype was observed a few times. The V call is TRBV5-1, the J call TRBJ1-1; tentative D call: TRBD1 (6 bases). CDR1 is SGHRS, CDR2 YFSETQ, per germline. This CDR3 is 14 amino acids long. Trimming took off 0 bases at V and 4 bases at J, with 10 bases between the two ends. This chain's CDR3 is CASSLAGATTEAFF. For the CDR3, the DNA is TGCGCCAGCAGCTTGGCAGGGGCGACCACTGAAGCTTTCTTT.

This clonotype is categorized as medium-sized. The V call is TRBV7-2, the J call TRBJ2-7; TRBD2 matches at 11 bases. This CDR3 has 17 amino acids. CDR1 is SGHTA, CDR2 FQGNSA, per germline. With V trimmed by 4 bases and J by 3 bases, 11 bases remained unmatched. CDR3 in amino acids: CASSYKSGLAVNYEQYF. As DNA, the CDR3 is TGTGCCAGCAGCTACAAATCGGGACTAGCGGTGAACTACGAGCAGTACTTC.

The rearrangement links TRBV5-8 to TRBJ1-5, with D possibly TRBD1 on 5 matching bases. The V end was cut by 2 bases, the J end by 6 bases, with 12 bases between. The CDR3 loop spans 14 amino acids. CDR1 is SGHTS and CDR2 is YDEGEE in the germline V gene. In nucleotides, the CDR3 is TGTGCCAGCAGCTTCGGGACGCTTAGTCAGCCCCAGCATTTT. It codes for CASSFGTLSQPQHF.

CDR3 DNA: TGCGCCAGCAGCCAAGGACTAGCGGAAAACTACGAGCAGTACTTC. Translation gives CASSQGLAENYEQYF. V gene TRBV4-3 combines with J gene TRBJ2-7, with TRBD2 matching over 9 bases. Unmatched junction bases numbered 4, after V lost 1 base and J lost 3 bases. Germline CDR1 and CDR2: LGHNA and YSLEER. This CDR3 is built from 15 residues.

This clonotype was seen more than once but under ten times. In DNA, the CDR3 is TGTGCCACCTATCCCCTTAGCGGGGCCACCGGGGAGCTGTTTTTT. This translates into CATYPLSGATGELFF. V is TRBV12-3 or TRBV12-4 and J is TRBJ2-2; 8 nucleotides align to TRBD2. The CDR3 spans 15 residues. Trimming took 10 bases from V and 4 from J; bases not matched to a gene: 11.

This rearrangement joins TRBV5-4 to TRBJ1-1; D gene unclear. This CDR3 is built from 13 residues. CDR1 and CDR2 from the germline V gene are SGHNT and YYREEE (reference sequence). Between the trimmed V and J ends, which lost 0 bases and 4 bases, there was a span of 7 bases. The DNA of the CDR3 is TGTGCCAGCAGCTTGGAGGTAGTCACTGAAGCTTTCTTT. As protein: CASSLEVVTEAFF.

This clonotype was recorded at least ten times. This chain connects TRBV7-2 to TRBJ2-5, with D possibly called TRBD1 or TRBD2 (5 bases each). This CDR3 has 14 residues. V shed 6 bases and J shed 5 bases, with 16 bases lying between them. The V gene's germline CDR1 is SGHTA and CDR2 FQGNSA. DNA for the CDR3: TGTGCCAGCAGTACGGGACGATCAGTGGAGACCCAGTACTTC. Protein product: CASSTGRSVETQYF. Drawing the rest from reference TRBV7-2 and TRBJ2-5, the complete variable domain is GAGVSQSPSNKVTEKGKDVELRCDPISGHTALYWYRQSLGQGLEFLIYFQGNSAPDKSGLPSDRFSAERTGGSVSTLTIQRTQQEDSAVYLCASSTGRSVETQYFGPGTRLLVL.

V and J are TRBV12-5 and TRBJ1-5; 8 nucleotides align to TRBD1. V was pared by 9 bases and J by 9 bases, with 19 bases of the junction left unmatched. Germline V gene lookup returns CDR1 LGHNT and CDR2 FRNRAP. This CDR3 contains 16 residues. CDR3 sequence (DNA): TGTGCTAGCTCCGTAAACGCGGACAGGGTGGAGCGGCCCCAGCATTTT. Translating it yields CASSVNADRVERPQHF.

This clonotype was seen repeatedly, ten times or more. The chain recombines TRBV7-2 with TRBJ2-7, with 10 nucleotides matching TRBD2. The germline V gene has CDR1 SGHTA and CDR2 FQGNSA. CDR3 length: 15 amino acids. V was clipped by 5 bases and J by 2 bases; unmatched bases: 6. CDR3 loop: CASSLVTSGTYEQYF. CDR3 DNA sequence: TGTGCCAGCAGCCTAGTCACTAGCGGGACCTACGAGCAGTACTTC.

This rearrangement joins TRBV7-3 to TRBJ1-6, with 8 bases that match TRBD1. The V segment lost 5 bases and the J segment 7 bases; nucleotides outside the gene matches: 4. Germline lookup yields CDR1 SGHTA and CDR2 FQGTGA. The length of the CDR3 is 14 residues. As DNA, the CDR3 is TGTGCCAGCAGCCGGGGACAGGCAAATTCACCCCTCCACTTT. Protein: CASSRGQANSPLHF.

This clonotype was seen repeatedly, ten times or more. The V gene is TRBV5-5, the J gene TRBJ2-7, with D possibly TRBD2 on 6 matching bases. Between the trimmed V and J ends, which lost 2 bases and 6 bases, there was a span of 12 bases. Germline CDR1 and CDR2: SGHKS and YYEKEE (reference sequence). This CDR3 is 13 amino acids long. The CDR3 DNA sequence: TGTGCCAGCAGCTTTGGAGGGGTTGTCGAGCAGTACTTC. Its protein is CASSFGGVVEQYF.

The V gene is TRBV5-1, the J gene TRBJ2-6; 9 nucleotides align to TRBD2. Germline assignment: CDR1 SGHRS and CDR2 YFSETQ. The CDR3 sequence is 17 residues long. Germline trimming cut 0 bases from V and 0 bases from J; bases unmatched to any gene: 1. In nucleotides, the CDR3 is TGCGCCAGCAGCTTGGAACTAGCGGGCTCTGGGGCCAACGTCCTGACTTTC. Its translation is CASSLELAGSGANVLTF.

The J gene is TRBJ2-6, the V gene TRBV28, with 7 positions matching TRBD1. CDR1 is MDHEN, CDR2 SYDVKM, per germline. Losses at the gene ends were 4 bases for V and 2 bases for J; bases not matched to a gene: 2. The CDR3 runs to 15 residues. CDR3 sequence reads: CASSSTGAGANVLTF. The CDR3 region has the DNA TGTGCCAGCAGTTCCACAGGGGCTGGGGCCAACGTCCTGACTTTC.

This clonotype was counted many times. V is TRBV5-4 and J is TRBJ2-3; 10 bases match TRBD2. Germline-derived CDR1 and CDR2 are SGHNT and YYREEE (reference sequence). V was clipped by 4 bases and J by 2 bases; unmatched bases: 7. The CDR3 totals 16 residues. The CDR3 region is CASSSQLAGFTDTQYF. CDR3 in DNA: TGTGCCAGCAGCAGTCAACTAGCGGGGTTCACAGATACGCAGTATTTT.

The table lists this clonotype with many counts. The chain joins TRBV7-9 to TRBJ2-1; D not certain. The V end was cut by 5 bases, the J end by 4 bases, with 12 bases between. Germline lookup yields CDR1 SEHNR and CDR2 FQNEAQ (reference sequence). The CDR3 covers 14 residues. CDR3 sequence reads: CASSPTSAYNEQFF. The CDR3 DNA follows: TGTGCCAGCAGCCCTACGAGCGCTTACAATGAGCAGTTCTTC.

There are many counts of this clonotype. V gene TRBV6-1 combines with J gene TRBJ2-5, with D perhaps matching TRBD2 (7 bases). This CDR3 contains 14 residues. CDR1 and CDR2 (germline): MNHNS, SASEGT. V was pared by 8 bases and J by 5 bases, with 18 bases between. CDR3 DNA sequence: TGTGCCAGCCATTATTGGGGGGGCCGGGAGACCCAGTACTTC. Protein product: CASHYWGGRETQYF.

The chain employs TRBV28 and TRBJ2-7; D is unclear. The CDR3 sequence is 13 residues long. Trimming took off 10 bases at V and 3 bases at J, with 16 bases between the two ends. Germline lookup yields CDR1 MDHEN and CDR2 SYDVKM. The CDR3 DNA reads as TGTGCCACCCTAGACCGGGCGGACTACGAGCAGTACTTC. This translates into CATLDRADYEQYF.

This clonotype was counted only a few times. The chain recombines TRBV21-1 with TRBJ2-7; the D segment call TRBD1 is taken from the table without a DNA check. TRBV21-1 is a pseudogene locus. This CDR3 has 16 residues. Written as DNA, the CDR3 is TGTGCCAGCAGCACCCGGACAGGGCCCAACTCCTACGAGCAGTACTTC. It is translated as CASSTRTGPNSYEQYF.

This clonotype was seen repeatedly, ten times or more. The chain recombines TRBV9 with TRBJ2-1; tentatively, D is TRBD2 (5 bases). Per germline, CDR1 SGDLS and CDR2 YYNGEE. With 0 bases removed from V and 3 bases from J, the gap between germline ends came to 10 bases. The length of the CDR3 is 15 residues. CDR3 bases: TGTGCCAGCAGCGTAGAAGGGAGACTCTACAATGAGCAGTTCTTC. Protein product: CASSVEGRLYNEQFF.